The T cell receptor (beta chain) described here comes from a study of Ad26.COV2.S vaccination and SARS-CoV-2 variants. The study's findings and limits: There was a possibility that the TCR breadth and depth analyses underestimated total T cell responses.

As for this clone: What it binds is not known.

Generated by immunoSEQ multiplex PCR, the TCRdb table keeps only in-frame clones and is missing some. In the table there are more than 300,000 clones, 88% of which are singletons. The CDR3 covers 15 residues. The germline CDR1 and CDR2 sequences are MNHEY and SMNVEV (reference sequence). V gave up 3 bases and J gave up 4 bases, with 15 bases separating them. Treatment described: around 19 received Ad26.COV2.S at low or high dose, single or two shots; 5 received placebo; per-sample allocation not given. Collection of the samples took place on day 63 after the first injection of vaccine or placebo. The chain employs TRBV27 and TRBJ1-1, with D hard to call. The receptor comes from a person aged 18 to 65 who received the Ad26.COV2.S COVID-19 vaccine or a placebo. The specimen comprised peripheral blood, sampled in a trial of Ad26.COV2.S vaccine versus placebo. The CDR3 is CASSFLQHSITEAFF. DNA for the CDR3: TGTGCCAGCAGTTTCCTGCAACATTCGATCACTGAAGCTTTCTTT.